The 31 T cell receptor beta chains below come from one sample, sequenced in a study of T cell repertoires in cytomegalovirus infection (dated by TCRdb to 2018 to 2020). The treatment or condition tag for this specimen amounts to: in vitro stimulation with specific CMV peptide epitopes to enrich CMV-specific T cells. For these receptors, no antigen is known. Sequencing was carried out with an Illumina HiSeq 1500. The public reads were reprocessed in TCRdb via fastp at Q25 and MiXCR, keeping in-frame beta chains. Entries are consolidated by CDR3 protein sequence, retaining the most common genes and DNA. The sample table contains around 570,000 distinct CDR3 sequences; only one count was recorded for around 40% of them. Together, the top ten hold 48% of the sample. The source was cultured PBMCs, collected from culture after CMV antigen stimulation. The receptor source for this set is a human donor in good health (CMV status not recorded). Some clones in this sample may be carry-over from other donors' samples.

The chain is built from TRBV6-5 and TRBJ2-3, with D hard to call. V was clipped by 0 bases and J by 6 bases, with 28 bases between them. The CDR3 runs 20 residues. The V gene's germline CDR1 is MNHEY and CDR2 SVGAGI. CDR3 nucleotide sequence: TGTGCCAGCAGTTACTCGATCGACTCAGGCTTTGGGCCTCACGCGGATACGCAGTATTTT. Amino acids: CASSYSIDSGFGPHADTQYF.

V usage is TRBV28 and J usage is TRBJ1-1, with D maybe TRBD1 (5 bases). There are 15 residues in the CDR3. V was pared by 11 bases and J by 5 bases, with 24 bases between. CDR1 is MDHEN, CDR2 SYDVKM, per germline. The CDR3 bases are TGTGCCGGACAATCCGCCGGGACTGTGAGTACTGAAGCTTTCTTT. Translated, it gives CAGQSAGTVSTEAFF.

DNA of the CDR3: TGTGCCAGCAGCCCCCGACCCGCTAACACTGAAGCTTTCTTT. It codes for CASSPRPANTEAFF. J is TRBJ1-1 and V is TRBV4-2; D gene uncertain. Trimming took off 4 bases at V and 2 bases at J, with 11 bases between the two ends. CDR3 length: 14 residues. Germline assignment: CDR1 LGHNA and CDR2 YNFKEQ.

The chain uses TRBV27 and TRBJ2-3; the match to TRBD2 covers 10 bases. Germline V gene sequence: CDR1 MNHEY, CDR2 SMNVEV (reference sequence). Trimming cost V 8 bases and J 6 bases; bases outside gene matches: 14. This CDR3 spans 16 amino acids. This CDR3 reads CASGSPTSGSADTQYF. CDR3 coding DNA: TGTGCCAGCGGCTCACCGACTAGCGGGTCAGCCGATACGCAGTATTTT.

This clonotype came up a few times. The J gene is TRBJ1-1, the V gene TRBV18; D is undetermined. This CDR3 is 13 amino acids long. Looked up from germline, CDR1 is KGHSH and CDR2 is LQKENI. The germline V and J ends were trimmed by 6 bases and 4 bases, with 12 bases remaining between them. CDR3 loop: CASSPAERTEAFF. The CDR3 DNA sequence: TGTGCCAGCTCCCCCGCCGAGCGCACTGAAGCTTTCTTT.

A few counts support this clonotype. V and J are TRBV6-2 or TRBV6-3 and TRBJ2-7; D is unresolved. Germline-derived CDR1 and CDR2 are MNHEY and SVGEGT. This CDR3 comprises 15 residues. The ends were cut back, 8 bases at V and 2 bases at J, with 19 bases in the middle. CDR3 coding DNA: TGTGCCAGCGTGGAGACTCCCATCGGAGCCTACGAGCAGTACTTC. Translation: CASVETPIGAYEQYF.

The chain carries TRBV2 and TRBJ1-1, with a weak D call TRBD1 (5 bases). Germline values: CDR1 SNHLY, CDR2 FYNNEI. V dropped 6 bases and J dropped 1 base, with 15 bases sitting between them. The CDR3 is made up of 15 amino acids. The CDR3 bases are TGTGCCAGCAGGAGACTTGGGACGGAGAACACTGAAGCTTTCTTT. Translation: CASRRLGTENTEAFF.

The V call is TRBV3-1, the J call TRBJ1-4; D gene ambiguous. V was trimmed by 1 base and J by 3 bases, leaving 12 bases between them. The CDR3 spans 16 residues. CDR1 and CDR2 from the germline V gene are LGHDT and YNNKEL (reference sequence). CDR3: CASSQGASRANEKLFF. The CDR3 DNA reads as TGTGCCAGCAGCCAAGGGGCCTCGCGGGCTAATGAAAAACTGTTTTTT.

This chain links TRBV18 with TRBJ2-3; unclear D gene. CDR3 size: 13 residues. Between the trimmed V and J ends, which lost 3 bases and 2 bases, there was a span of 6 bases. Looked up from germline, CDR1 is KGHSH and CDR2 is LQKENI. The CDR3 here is CASSPANTDTQYF. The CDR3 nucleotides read TGTGCCAGCTCACCCGCGAACACAGATACGCAGTATTTT.

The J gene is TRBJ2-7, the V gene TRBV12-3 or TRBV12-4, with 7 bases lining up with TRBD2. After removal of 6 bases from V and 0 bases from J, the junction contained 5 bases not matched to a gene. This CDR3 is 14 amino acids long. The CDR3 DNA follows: TGTGCCAGCAGCCTCACTAGCGACTCCTACGAGCAGTACTTC. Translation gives CASSLTSDSYEQYF.

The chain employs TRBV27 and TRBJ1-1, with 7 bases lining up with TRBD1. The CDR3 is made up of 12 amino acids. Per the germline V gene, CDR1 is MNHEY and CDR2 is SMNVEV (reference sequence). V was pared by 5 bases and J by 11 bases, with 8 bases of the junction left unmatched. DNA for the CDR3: TGTGCCAGCAGTCCCCCTCAGGGGGAGGCTTTCTTT. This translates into CASSPPQGEAFF.

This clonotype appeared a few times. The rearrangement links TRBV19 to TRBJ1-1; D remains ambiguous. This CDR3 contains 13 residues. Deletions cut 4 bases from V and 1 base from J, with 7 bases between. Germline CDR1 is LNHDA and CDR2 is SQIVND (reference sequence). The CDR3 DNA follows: TGTGCCAGTAGTACCAATGGGAACACTGAAGCTTTCTTT. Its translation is CASSTNGNTEAFF.

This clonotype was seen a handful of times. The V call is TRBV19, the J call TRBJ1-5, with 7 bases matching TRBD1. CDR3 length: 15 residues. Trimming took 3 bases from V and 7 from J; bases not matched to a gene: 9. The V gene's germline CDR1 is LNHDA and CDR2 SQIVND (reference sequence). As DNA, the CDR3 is TGTGCCAGTAGTATCGGGGCAGGGGGTCACCAGCCCCAGCATTTT. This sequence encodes CASSIGAGGHQPQHF.

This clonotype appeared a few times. This CDR3 is CASSIDPGESYEQYF. CDR3 DNA: TGTGCCAGTAGTATAGATCCGGGGGAATCCTACGAGCAGTACTTC. The genes are TRBV19 and TRBJ2-7; D may be TRBD2 (6 bases). Germline V gene lookup returns CDR1 LNHDA and CDR2 SQIVND (reference sequence). The CDR3 sequence is 15 residues long. V lost 0 bases and J lost 1, with 10 bases in between.

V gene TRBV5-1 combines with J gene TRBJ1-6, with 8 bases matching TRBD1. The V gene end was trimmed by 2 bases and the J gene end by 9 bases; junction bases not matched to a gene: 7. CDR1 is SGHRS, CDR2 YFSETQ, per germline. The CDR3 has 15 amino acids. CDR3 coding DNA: TGCGCCAGCAGCTTCACCGGACAGGGCAGTTCACCCCTCCACTTT. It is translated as CASSFTGQGSSPLHF.

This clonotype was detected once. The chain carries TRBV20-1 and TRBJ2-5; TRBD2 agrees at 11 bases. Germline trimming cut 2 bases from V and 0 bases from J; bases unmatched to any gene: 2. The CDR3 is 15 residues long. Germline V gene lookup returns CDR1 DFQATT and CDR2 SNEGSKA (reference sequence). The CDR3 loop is CSARRLAGYQETQYF. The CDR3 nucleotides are TGCAGTGCTAGAAGACTAGCGGGGTACCAAGAGACCCAGTACTTC.

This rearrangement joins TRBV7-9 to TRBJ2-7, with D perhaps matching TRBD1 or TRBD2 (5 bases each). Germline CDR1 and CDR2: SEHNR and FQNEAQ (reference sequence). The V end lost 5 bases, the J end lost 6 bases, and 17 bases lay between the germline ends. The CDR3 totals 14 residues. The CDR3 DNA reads TGTGCCAGCAGCCGGGTTGTGGGGGAAGGCGAGCAGTACTTC. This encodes CASSRVVGEGEQYF.

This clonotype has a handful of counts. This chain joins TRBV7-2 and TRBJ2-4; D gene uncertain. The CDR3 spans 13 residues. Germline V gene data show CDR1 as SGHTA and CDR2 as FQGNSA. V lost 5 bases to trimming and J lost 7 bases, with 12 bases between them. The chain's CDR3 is CASSPVMGNIQYF. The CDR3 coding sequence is TGTGCCAGCAGCCCCGTTATGGGGAACATTCAGTACTTC.

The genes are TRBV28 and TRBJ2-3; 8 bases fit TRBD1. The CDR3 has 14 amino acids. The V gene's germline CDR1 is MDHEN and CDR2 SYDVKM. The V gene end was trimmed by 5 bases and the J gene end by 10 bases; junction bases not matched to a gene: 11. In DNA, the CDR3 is TGTGCCAGCAGTGGCCTTCAGGGGGCCAGGGCGCAGTATTTT. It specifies CASSGLQGARAQYF.

This CDR3 is CASSPTVRVTEAFF. The CDR3, as DNA: TGTGCCAGCAGTCCAACTGTCCGGGTCACTGAAGCTTTCTTT. The V and J genes are TRBV6-5 and TRBJ1-1; D is unresolved. CDR1 is MNHEY, CDR2 SVGAGI, per germline. The V end was cut by 5 bases, the J end by 4 bases, with 14 bases between. This CDR3 is 14 amino acids long.

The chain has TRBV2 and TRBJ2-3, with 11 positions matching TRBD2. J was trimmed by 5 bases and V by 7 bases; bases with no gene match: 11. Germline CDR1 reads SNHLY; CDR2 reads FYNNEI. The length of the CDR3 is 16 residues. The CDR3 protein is CASTGSGGAVVDTQYF. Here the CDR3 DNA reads TGTGCCAGCACAGGTAGCGGGGGGGCAGTAGTAGATACGCAGTATTTT.

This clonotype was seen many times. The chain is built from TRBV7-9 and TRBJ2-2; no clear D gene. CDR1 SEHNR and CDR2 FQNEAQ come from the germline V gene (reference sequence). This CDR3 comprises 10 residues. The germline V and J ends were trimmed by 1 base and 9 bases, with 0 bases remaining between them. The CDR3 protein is CASSLGELFF. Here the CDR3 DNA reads TGTGCCAGCAGCTTAGGGGAGCTGTTTTTT.

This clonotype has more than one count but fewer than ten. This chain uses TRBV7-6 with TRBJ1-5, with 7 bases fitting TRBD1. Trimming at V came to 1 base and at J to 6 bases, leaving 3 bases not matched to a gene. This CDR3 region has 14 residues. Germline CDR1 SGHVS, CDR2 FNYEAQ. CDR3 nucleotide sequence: TGTGCCAGCAGCTTAGACAGGGGAACTCAGCCCCAGCATTTT. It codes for CASSLDRGTQPQHF.

The CDR3 is CASTKGLGQETQYF. In DNA, the CDR3 is TGTGCCAGCACTAAGGGACTCGGGCAAGAGACCCAGTACTTC. This chain joins TRBV28 and TRBJ2-5; a weak D match, TRBD2 (6 bases). Looked up from germline, CDR1 is MDHEN and CDR2 is SYDVKM. This CDR3 is 14 amino acids long. V lost 7 bases and J lost 2, with 14 bases in between.

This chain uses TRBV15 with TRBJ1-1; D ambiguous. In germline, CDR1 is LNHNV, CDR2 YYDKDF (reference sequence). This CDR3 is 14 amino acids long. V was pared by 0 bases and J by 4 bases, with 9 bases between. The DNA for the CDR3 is TGTGCCACCAGCAGAGAGAATCTGGGCACTGAAGCTTTCTTT. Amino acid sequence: CATSRENLGTEAFF.

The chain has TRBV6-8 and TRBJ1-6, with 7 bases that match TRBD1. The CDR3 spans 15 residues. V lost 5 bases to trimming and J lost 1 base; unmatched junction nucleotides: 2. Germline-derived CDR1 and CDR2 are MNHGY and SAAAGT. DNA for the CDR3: TGTGCCAGCAGTCGACAGGGATCCTATAATTCACCCCTCCACTTT. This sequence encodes CASSRQGSYNSPLHF.

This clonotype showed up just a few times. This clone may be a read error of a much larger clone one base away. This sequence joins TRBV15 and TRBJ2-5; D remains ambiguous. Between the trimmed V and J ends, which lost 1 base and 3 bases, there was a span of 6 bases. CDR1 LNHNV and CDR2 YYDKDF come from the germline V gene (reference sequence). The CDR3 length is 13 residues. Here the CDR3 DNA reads TGTGCCACCAGCAGAGGTTCCGAAGAGACCCAGTACTTC. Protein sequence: CATSRGSEETQYF.

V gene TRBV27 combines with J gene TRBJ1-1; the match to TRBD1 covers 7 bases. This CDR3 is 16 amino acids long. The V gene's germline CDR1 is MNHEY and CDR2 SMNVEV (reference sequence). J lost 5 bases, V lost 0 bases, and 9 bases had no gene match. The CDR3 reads CASSLSPSTGRTEAFF. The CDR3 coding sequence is TGTGCCAGCAGTTTATCTCCCTCGACAGGGAGGACTGAAGCTTTCTTT.

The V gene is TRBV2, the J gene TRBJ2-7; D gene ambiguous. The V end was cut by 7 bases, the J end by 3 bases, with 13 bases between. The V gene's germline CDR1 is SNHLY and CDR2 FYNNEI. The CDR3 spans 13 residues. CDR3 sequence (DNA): TGTGCCAGCAAACCCTTCGAAGTCTACGAGCAGTACTTC. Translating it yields CASKPFEVYEQYF.

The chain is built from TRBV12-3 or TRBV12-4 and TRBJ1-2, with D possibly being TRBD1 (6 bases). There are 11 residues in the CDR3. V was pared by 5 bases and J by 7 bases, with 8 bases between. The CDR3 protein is CASSLRGGYTF. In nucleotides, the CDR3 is TGTGCCAGCAGTCTCAGGGGTGGCTACACCTTC.

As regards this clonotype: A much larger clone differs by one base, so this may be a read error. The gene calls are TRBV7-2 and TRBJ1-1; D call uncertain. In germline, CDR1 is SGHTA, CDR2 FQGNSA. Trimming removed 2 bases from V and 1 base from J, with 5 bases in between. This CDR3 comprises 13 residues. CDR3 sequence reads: CASSLFKNTEAFF. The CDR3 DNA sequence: TGTGCCAGCAGCTTATTTAAGAACACTGAAGCTTTCTTT.